The next 26 T cell receptor beta chains were all read from a single sample in a study of T cells in Graves' hyperthyroidism and ophthalmopathy. RNA transcripts served as the template for amplifying TCR beta CDR3 regions. During a first-round RT-PCR of the TCR CDR3, the HTBI primer set was used. Using its own MiXCR run on the multiplex PCR reads, TCRdb lists one record per CDR3 protein. The data hold about 380,000 distinct CDR3 sequences, with approximately 15% observed a single time. Sequencing input: blood. These receptors were taken from a woman aged 55-70 years with Graves' hyperthyroidism.

Only one count was recorded for this clonotype. The genes are TRBV30 and TRBJ1-5, with TRBD1 identical over 12 bases. CDR1 and CDR2 from the germline V gene are GTSNPN and SVGIG (reference sequence). V lost 5 bases to trimming and J lost 1 base; unmatched junction nucleotides: 0. The CDR3 is 14 amino acids. In nucleotides, the CDR3 is TGTGCCTGGGGGACAGGGGGCAGCAATCAGCCCCAGCATTTT. Amino acid sequence: CAWGTGGSNQPQHF.

In regard to this clonotype: This clone may be a read error of a much larger clone one base away. This rearrangement joins TRBV7-3 to TRBJ2-1; 7 bases are shared with TRBD2. CDR1 is SGHTA, CDR2 FQGTGA, per germline. Losses at the gene ends were 6 bases for V and 4 bases for J; bases not matched to a gene: 6. This CDR3 is 14 amino acids long. The CDR3, as DNA: TGTGCCAGCAGTTCGAGCGGGGAATACAATGAGCAGTTCTTC. Residues: CASSSSGEYNEQFF.

This clonotype was counted only a few times. This chain uses TRBV5-6 with TRBJ1-6; 8 positions agree with TRBD1. Germline trimming cut 3 bases from V and 8 bases from J; bases unmatched to any gene: 10. Germline V gene sequence: CDR1 SGHDT, CDR2 YYEEEE. The CDR3 is 16 amino acids. The CDR3 sequence is CASSSTPTGGYSPLHF. The DNA of the CDR3 is TGTGCCAGCAGCTCTACGCCAACAGGGGGATATTCACCCCTCCACTTT.

This clonotype was observed a handful of times. This chain links TRBV6-1 with TRBJ2-3; 9 bases are shared with TRBD2. The V gene end was trimmed by 7 bases and the J gene end by 8 bases; junction bases not matched to a gene: 10. The germline gives CDR1 MNHNS, CDR2 SASEGT. This CDR3 spans 14 amino acids. The CDR3 is CASMSSGVSGTQYF. As DNA, the CDR3 is TGTGCCAGCATGTCTAGCGGGGTCAGTGGTACGCAGTATTTT.

The rearrangement uses TRBV13 and TRBJ1-6; no firm D call. The V gene's germline CDR1 is PRHDT and CDR2 FYEKMQ (reference sequence). The V and J ends lost 5 bases and 7 bases respectively, with 15 bases between them. This CDR3 is 15 amino acids long. The CDR3 region has the DNA TGTGCCAGCAGCCGTACACCCAAACCGAATTCACCCCTCCACTTT. This codes for CASSRTPKPNSPLHF.

This clonotype was counted at least ten times. V is TRBV2 and J is TRBJ2-5; D possibly corresponds to TRBD2 (6 bases). The germline CDR1 and CDR2 sequences are SNHLY and FYNNEI. The germline V and J ends were trimmed by 4 bases and 2 bases, with 8 bases remaining between them. The CDR3 spans 13 residues. The CDR3 spells CASSAGLQETQYF. The CDR3 DNA sequence: TGTGCCAGCAGTGCGGGACTTCAAGAGACCCAGTACTTC. Variable domain in full (rest from reference TRBV2 and TRBJ2-5): EPEVTQTPSHQVTQMGQEVILRCVPISNHLYFYWYRQILGQKVEFLVSFYNNEISEKSEIFDDQFSVERPDGSNFTLKIRSTKLEDSAMYFCASSAGLQETQYFGPGTRLLVL.

This clonotype was recorded at least ten times. The CDR3 DNA reads as TGTGCCAGCAGCTGGGGGTACCAAGAGACCCAGTACTTC. Protein product: CASSWGYQETQYF. The genes are TRBV7-6 and TRBJ2-5; either TRBD1 or TRBD2 may fit D (5 bases each). This CDR3 has 13 amino acids. Looked up from germline, CDR1 is SGHVS and CDR2 is FNYEAQ. Trimming cost V 4 bases and J 0 bases, with 6 bases left between them.

This clonotype was counted at least ten times. The rearrangement links TRBV5-1 to TRBJ2-5; D not certain. The germline CDR1 and CDR2 sequences are SGHRS and YFSETQ. Trimming stripped 2 bases from V and 1 base from J, with 12 bases between. The CDR3 spans 15 residues. CDR3 region: CASSLRGMSQETQYF. Here the CDR3 DNA reads TGCGCCAGCAGCTTACGCGGAATGTCCCAAGAGACCCAGTACTTC. The whole variable domain, remainder taken from reference TRBV5-1 and TRBJ2-5, is KAGVTQTPRYLIKTRGQQVTLSCSPISGHRSVSWYQQTPGQGLQFLFEYFSETQRNKGNFPGRFSGRQFSNSRSEMNVSTLELGDSALYLCASSLRGMSQETQYFGPGTRLLVL.

This clonotype has more than one count but fewer than ten. The rearrangement uses TRBV7-2 and TRBJ1-4; unclear D gene. Trimming pared 4 bases from V and 12 bases from J, leaving 12 bases between. CDR3 length equals 12 residues. Germline V gene data show CDR1 as SGHTA and CDR2 as FQGNSA. In nucleotides, the CDR3 is TGTGCCAGCAGCTCGGGAGTAAGTGAACTGTTTTTT. It codes for CASSSGVSELFF.

This clonotype was recorded at least ten times. The rearrangement joins TRBV7-8 to TRBJ2-5; D is undetermined. This CDR3 contains 13 residues. Trimming removed 6 bases at V and 12 bases at J, with 20 bases between. Per germline, CDR1 SGHVS and CDR2 FQNEAQ. As DNA, the CDR3 is TGTGCCAGCAGTTCCCGCACTAAGTTCGTGGAGTACTTC. Encoded protein: CASSSRTKFVEYF.

This clonotype was seen repeatedly, ten times or more. V usage is TRBV5-4 and J usage is TRBJ1-6, with 7 bases that match TRBD1. Germline-derived CDR1 and CDR2 are SGHNT and YYREEE (reference sequence). The trim removed 4 bases at V and 8 bases at J, leaving 6 bases unmatched. This CDR3 region has 14 residues. CDR3 residues: CASSRDREDSPLHF. CDR3 DNA sequence: TGTGCCAGCAGCCGAGACAGGGAAGATTCACCCCTCCACTTT.

This clonotype has a single count. This clone may be a read error of a much larger clone one base away. The chain links TRBV10-1 to TRBJ1-1; no reliable D call. Germline V gene sequence: CDR1 WNHNN, CDR2 SYGVQD (reference sequence). The CDR3 sequence is 14 residues long. In nucleotides, the CDR3 is TGCGCCAGCAGTGACCGCACCCGAACGTCTGAAGCTCTCTTT. Translation: CASSDRTRTSEALF.

The rearrangement joins TRBV11-2 to TRBJ1-1, with 7 bases fitting TRBD1. The germline V gene has CDR1 SGHAT and CDR2 FQNNGV. Trimming removed 1 base from V and 4 bases from J; junction bases left unmatched: 9. CDR3 length: 16 residues. CDR3 residues: CASSLGDRPLGTEAFF. CDR3 in DNA: TGTGCCAGCAGCTTAGGGGACAGACCCCTTGGCACTGAAGCTTTCTTT.

In this sample, this clonotype turned up many times. This chain joins TRBV20-1 and TRBJ1-1; D unclear. V was pared by 4 bases and J by 0 bases, with 12 bases between. The length of the CDR3 is 14 residues. Germline-derived CDR1 and CDR2 are DFQATT and SNEGSKA (reference sequence). The CDR3 DNA sequence: TGCAGTGCTAAGCGGGCAATCATGAACACTGAAGCTTTCTTT. It encodes CSAKRAIMNTEAFF.

At least ten counts were recorded for this clonotype. The chain couples TRBV12-3 or TRBV12-4 to TRBJ1-1; 9 bases map to TRBD1. The CDR3 extends over 15 amino acids. Trimming at V came to 5 bases and at J to 4 bases, leaving 8 bases not matched to a gene. The CDR3 sequence: CASSPYRGRGTEAFF. CDR3 sequence (DNA): TGTGCCAGCAGTCCTTACAGGGGGCGGGGCACTGAAGCTTTCTTT.

This clonotype was recorded many times. The V and J genes are TRBV3-1 and TRBJ1-1, with 8 bases that match TRBD1. After removal of 2 bases from V and 7 bases from J, the junction contained 9 bases not matched to a gene. CDR1 and CDR2 from the germline V gene are LGHDT and YNNKEL (reference sequence). The length of the CDR3 is 15 residues. The CDR3 region has the DNA TGTGCCAGCAGCCAAAGTGGACAGGGCGTTTATGAAGCTTTCTTT. Amino acid sequence: CASSQSGQGVYEAFF.

This clonotype came up a few times. The gene calls are TRBV19 and TRBJ1-6; no clear D. The CDR3 is made up of 14 amino acids. The germline gives CDR1 LNHDA, CDR2 SQIVND (reference sequence). V lost 4 bases to trimming and J lost 9 bases, with 13 bases between them. The chain's CDR3 is CASSRDGPGSPLHF. CDR3 in DNA: TGTGCCAGTAGTAGAGATGGGCCGGGTTCACCCCTCCACTTT.

This clonotype was observed many times. J is TRBJ1-2 and V is TRBV27; D might be TRBD1 (5 bases). Germline V gives CDR1 MNHEY, CDR2 SMNVEV (reference sequence). V lost 0 bases and J lost 4, with 9 bases in between. The CDR3 spans 14 residues. CDR3 nucleotide sequence: TGTGCCAGCAGTTTATCGGGCCAGGGCTATGGCTACACCTTC. Its translation: CASSLSGQGYGYTF.

There are many counts of this clonotype. This sequence joins TRBV6-2 or TRBV6-3 and TRBJ2-2, with TRBD2 matching over 11 bases. The V gene end was trimmed by 2 bases and the J gene end by 5 bases; junction bases not matched to a gene: 7. This CDR3 has 17 amino acids. Per germline, CDR1 MNHEY and CDR2 SVGEGT. CDR3 DNA: TGTGCCAGCAGTTACCTTCCTAGCGGGAGGAGTACCGGGGAGCTGTTTTTT. It translates to CASSYLPSGRSTGELFF.

This clonotype was observed many times. The gene calls are TRBV2 and TRBJ2-2; 11 bases map to TRBD1. The CDR3 is 14 residues long. The trim removed 11 bases at V and 7 bases at J, leaving 9 bases unmatched. The germline V gene encodes CDR1 SNHLY and CDR2 FYNNEI. The CDR3 coding sequence is TGTGCCTGCGTAGGACAGGGGGCGCTCGGGGAGCTGTTTTTT. This translates into CACVGQGALGELFF.

This clonotype has a count of ten or more. J is TRBJ1-2 and V is TRBV2; TRBD1 agrees at 7 bases. There are 14 residues in the CDR3. V was clipped by 5 bases and J by 0 bases; unmatched bases: 3. Germline V lookup: CDR1 SNHLY, CDR2 FYNNEI. CDR3 amino acids: CASSLGTANYGYTF. In nucleotides, the CDR3 is TGTGCCAGCAGTCTAGGGACAGCTAACTATGGCTACACCTTC.

V and J are TRBV7-3 and TRBJ2-7; D unresolved. The CDR3 consists of 14 residues. Germline lookup yields CDR1 SGHTA and CDR2 FQGTGA. With 1 base removed from V and 0 bases from J, the gap between germline ends came to 7 bases. CDR3 sequence: CASSLNRNSYEQYF. The CDR3 region has the DNA TGTGCCAGCAGCTTAAACCGGAACTCCTACGAGCAGTACTTC.

This clonotype was observed many times. The chain employs TRBV5-8 and TRBJ2-2, with D hard to call. There are 14 residues in the CDR3. The V gene's germline CDR1 is SGHTS and CDR2 YDEGEE. V was cut by 4 bases and J by 4 bases, with 11 bases left in between. The CDR3 DNA follows: TGTGCCAGCAGCGCTCCGGACCTCACCGGGGAGCTGTTTTTT. Its translation is CASSAPDLTGELFF.

This clonotype appeared many times. This chain links TRBV6-1 with TRBJ1-1, with 8 bases fitting TRBD1. CDR1 and CDR2 from the germline V gene are MNHNS and SASEGT. J lost 0 bases, V lost 1 base, and 1 base had no gene match. The CDR3 covers 15 residues. Here the CDR3 DNA reads TGTGCCAGCAGTGAAGGGACAGGGATGAACACTGAAGCTTTCTTT. Translated, it gives CASSEGTGMNTEAFF.

This clonotype was observed many times. The V and J genes are TRBV28 and TRBJ2-4; D gene uncertain. V lost 2 bases and J 0 bases, leaving 11 bases between the germline ends. CDR1 and CDR2 from the germline V gene are MDHEN and SYDVKM. CDR3 size: 16 residues. The CDR3 DNA is TGTGCCAGCAGTTTAAATCCTACCCTAGCCAAAAACATTCAGTACTTC. This encodes CASSLNPTLAKNIQYF.

The chain recombines TRBV19 with TRBJ1-5; possible D gene TRBD1, 5 bases. The CDR3 spans 15 residues. CDR1 is LNHDA, CDR2 SQIVND, per germline (reference sequence). Trimming took 1 base from V and 2 from J, leaving 9 bases between them. For the CDR3, the DNA is TGTGCCAGTAGTATAGGGGGGGTTCGCAATCAGCCCCAGCATTTT. This encodes CASSIGGVRNQPQHF.